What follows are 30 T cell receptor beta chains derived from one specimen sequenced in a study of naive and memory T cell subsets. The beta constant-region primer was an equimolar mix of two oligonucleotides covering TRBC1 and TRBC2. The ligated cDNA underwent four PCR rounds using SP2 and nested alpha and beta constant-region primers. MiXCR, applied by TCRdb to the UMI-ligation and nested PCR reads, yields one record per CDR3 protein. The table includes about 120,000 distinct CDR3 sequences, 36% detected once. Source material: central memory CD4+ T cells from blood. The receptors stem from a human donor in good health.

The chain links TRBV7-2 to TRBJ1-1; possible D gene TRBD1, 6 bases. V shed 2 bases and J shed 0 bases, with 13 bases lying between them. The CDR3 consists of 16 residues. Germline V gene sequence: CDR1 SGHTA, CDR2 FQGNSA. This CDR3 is CASSLTGGLMNTEAFF. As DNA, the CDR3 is TGTGCCAGCAGCTTAACGGGGGGCCTAATGAACACTGAAGCTTTCTTT. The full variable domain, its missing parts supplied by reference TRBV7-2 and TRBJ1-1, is GAGVSQSPSNKVTEKGKDVELRCDPISGHTALYWYRQSLGQGLEFLIYFQGNSAPDKSGLPSDRFSAERTGGSVSTLTIQRTQQEDSAVYLCASSLTGGLMNTEAFFGQGTRLTVV.

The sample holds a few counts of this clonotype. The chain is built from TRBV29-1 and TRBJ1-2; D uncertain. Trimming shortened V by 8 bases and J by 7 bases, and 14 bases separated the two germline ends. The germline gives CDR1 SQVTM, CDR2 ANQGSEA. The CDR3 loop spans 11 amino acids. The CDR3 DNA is TGCAGCACCCATGAAGACGGTGGCTACACCTTC. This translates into CSTHEDGGYTF.

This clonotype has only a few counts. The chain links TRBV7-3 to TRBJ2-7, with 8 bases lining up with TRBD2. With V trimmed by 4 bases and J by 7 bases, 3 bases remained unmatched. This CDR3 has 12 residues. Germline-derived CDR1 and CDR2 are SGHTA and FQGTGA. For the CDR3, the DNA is TGTGCCAGCAGCTCCCCGGGAGGGGAGCAGTACTTC. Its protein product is CASSSPGGEQYF. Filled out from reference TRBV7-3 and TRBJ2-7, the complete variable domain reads GAGVSQTPSNKVTEKGKYVELRCDPISGHTALYWYRQSLGQGPEFLIYFQGTGAADDSGLPNDRFFAVRPEGSVSTLKIQRTERGDSAVYLCASSSPGGEQYFGPGTRLTVT.

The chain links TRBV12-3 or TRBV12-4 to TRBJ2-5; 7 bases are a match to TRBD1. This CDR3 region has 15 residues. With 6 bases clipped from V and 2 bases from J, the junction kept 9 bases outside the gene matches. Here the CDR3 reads CASSQQGLIQETQYF. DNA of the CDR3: TGTGCCAGCAGCCAACAGGGGTTGATACAAGAGACCCAGTACTTC.

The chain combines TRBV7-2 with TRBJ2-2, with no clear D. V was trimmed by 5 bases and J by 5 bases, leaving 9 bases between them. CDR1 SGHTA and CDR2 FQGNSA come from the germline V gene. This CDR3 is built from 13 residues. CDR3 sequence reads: CASSRKQTGELFF. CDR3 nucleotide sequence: TGTGCCAGCAGCCGGAAGCAAACCGGGGAGCTGTTTTTT. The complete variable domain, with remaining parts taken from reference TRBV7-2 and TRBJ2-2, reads GAGVSQSPSNKVTEKGKDVELRCDPISGHTALYWYRQSLGQGLEFLIYFQGNSAPDKSGLPSDRFSAERTGGSVSTLTIQRTQQEDSAVYLCASSRKQTGELFFGEGSRLTVL.

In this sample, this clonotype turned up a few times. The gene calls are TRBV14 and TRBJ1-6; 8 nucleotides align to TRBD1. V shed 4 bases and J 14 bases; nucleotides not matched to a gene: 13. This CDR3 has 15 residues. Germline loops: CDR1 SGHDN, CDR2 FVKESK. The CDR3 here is CASSPHRTGFGSLHF. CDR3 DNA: TGTGCCAGCAGCCCCCACCGGACAGGGTTTGGTTCCCTCCACTTT.

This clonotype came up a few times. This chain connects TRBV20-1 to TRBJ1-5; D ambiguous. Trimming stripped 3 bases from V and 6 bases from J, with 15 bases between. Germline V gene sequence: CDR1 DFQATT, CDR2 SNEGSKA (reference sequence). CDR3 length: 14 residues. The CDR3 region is CSASAMGKGQPQHF. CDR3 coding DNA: TGCAGTGCTAGCGCTATGGGGAAGGGTCAGCCCCAGCATTTT.

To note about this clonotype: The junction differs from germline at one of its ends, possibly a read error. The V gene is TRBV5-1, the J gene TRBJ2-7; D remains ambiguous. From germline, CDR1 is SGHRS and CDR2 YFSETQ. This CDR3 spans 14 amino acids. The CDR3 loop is CTSSLRTPESEQYF. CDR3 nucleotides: TGCACCAGCAGCTTAAGAACTCCGGAGAGCGAGCAGTACTTC.

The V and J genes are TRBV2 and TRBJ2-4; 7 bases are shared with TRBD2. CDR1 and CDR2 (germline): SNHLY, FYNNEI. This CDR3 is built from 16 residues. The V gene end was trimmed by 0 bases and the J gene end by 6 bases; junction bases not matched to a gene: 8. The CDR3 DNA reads TGTGCCAGCAGTGAAGCGCTCATGGGCGGGAGAAACATTCAGTACTTC. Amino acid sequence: CASSEALMGGRNIQYF.

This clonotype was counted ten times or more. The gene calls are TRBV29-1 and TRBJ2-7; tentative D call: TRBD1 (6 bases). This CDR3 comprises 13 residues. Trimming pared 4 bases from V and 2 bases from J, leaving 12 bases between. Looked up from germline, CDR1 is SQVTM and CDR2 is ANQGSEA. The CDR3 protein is CSVVQGNPYEQYF. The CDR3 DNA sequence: TGCAGCGTTGTTCAGGGGAACCCCTACGAGCAGTACTTC.

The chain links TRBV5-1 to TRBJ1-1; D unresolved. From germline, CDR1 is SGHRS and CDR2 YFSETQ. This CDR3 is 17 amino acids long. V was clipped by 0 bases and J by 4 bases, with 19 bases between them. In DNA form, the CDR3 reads TGCGCCAGCAGCTTGGATGTGTATCAAACGTTGGGCACTGAAGCTTTCTTT. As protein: CASSLDVYQTLGTEAFF.

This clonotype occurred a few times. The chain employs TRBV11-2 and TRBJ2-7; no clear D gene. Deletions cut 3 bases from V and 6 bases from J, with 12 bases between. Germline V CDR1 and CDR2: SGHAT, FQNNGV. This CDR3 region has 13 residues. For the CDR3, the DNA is TGTGCCAGCAGCTTGGCGTCGAAGCGCGAGCAGTACTTC. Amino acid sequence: CASSLASKREQYF.

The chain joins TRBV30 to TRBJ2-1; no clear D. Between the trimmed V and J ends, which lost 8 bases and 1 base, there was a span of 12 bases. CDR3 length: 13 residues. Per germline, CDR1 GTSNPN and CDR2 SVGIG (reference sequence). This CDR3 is CAQARNSYNEQFF. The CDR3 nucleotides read TGTGCCCAAGCGCGGAATTCCTACAATGAGCAGTTCTTC.

As DNA, the CDR3 is TGTGCCAGCAGTGATCTCCTGGAGTACCAAGAGACCCAGTACTTC. Translated: CASSDLLEYQETQYF. This sequence joins TRBV25-1 and TRBJ2-5, with D unclear. The V end lost 3 bases, the J end lost 0 bases, and 11 bases lay between the germline ends. The CDR3 contains 15 residues. Germline V gene lookup returns CDR1 MGHDK and CDR2 SYGVNS.

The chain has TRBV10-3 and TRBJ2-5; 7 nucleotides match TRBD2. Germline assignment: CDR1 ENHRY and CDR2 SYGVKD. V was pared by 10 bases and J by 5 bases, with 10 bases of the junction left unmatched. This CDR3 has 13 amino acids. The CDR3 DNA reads TGTGCCACCACGGCTCAGGGAGGGGAGACCCAGTACTTC. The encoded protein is CATTAQGGETQYF.

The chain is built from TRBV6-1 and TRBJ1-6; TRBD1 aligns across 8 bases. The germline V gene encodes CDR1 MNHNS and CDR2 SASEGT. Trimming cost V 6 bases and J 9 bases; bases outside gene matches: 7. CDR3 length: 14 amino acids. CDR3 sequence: CASSLTGERSPLHF. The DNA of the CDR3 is TGTGCCAGCAGCCTGACAGGGGAGCGTTCACCCCTCCACTTT.

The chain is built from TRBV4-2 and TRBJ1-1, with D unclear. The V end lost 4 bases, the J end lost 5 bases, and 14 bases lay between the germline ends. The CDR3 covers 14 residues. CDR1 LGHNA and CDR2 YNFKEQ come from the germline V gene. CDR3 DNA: TGTGCCAGCAGCCTAAAGCCGGGAGGAACTGAAGCTTTCTTT. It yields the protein CASSLKPGGTEAFF.

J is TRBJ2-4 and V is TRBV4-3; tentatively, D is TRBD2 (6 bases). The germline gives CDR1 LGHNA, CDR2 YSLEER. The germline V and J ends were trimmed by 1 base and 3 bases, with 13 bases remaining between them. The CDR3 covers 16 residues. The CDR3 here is CASSQVWYGGKNIQYF. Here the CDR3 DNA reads TGCGCCAGCAGCCAAGTTTGGTACGGGGGCAAAAACATTCAGTACTTC.

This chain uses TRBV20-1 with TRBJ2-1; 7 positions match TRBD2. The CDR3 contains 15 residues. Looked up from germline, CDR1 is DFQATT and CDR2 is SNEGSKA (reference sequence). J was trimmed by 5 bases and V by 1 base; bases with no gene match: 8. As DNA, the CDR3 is TGCAGTGCTAGAGGCCCGGCTAGCGGACACAATGAGCAGTTCTTC. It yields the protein CSARGPASGHNEQFF.

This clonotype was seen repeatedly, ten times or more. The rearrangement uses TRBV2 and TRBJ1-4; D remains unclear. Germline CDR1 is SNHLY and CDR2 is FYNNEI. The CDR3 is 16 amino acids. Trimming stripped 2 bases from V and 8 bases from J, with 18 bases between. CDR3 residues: CASSEQHLALSEKLFF. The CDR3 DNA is TGTGCCAGCAGTGAACAACACCTCGCCTTATCAGAAAAACTGTTTTTT.

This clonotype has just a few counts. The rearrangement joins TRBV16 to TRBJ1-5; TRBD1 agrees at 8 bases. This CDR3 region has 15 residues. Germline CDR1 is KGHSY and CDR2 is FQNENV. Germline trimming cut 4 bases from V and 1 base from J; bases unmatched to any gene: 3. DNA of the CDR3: TGTGCCAGCAGCCCCAGGACAGGGAGCAATCAGCCCCAGCATTTT. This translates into CASSPRTGSNQPQHF.

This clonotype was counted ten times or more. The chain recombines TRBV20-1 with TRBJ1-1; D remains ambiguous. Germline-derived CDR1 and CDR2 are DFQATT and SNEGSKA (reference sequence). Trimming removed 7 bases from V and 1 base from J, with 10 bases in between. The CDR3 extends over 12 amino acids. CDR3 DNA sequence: TGCAGTGTAAGTCTCAGGAACACTGAAGCTTTCTTT. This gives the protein CSVSLRNTEAFF.

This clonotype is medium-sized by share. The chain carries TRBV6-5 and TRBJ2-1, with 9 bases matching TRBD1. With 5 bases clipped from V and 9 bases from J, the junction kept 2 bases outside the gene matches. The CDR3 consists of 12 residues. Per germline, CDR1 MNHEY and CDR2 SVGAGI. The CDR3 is CASSIQGAEQFF. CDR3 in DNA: TGTGCCAGCAGTATACAGGGGGCTGAGCAGTTCTTC.

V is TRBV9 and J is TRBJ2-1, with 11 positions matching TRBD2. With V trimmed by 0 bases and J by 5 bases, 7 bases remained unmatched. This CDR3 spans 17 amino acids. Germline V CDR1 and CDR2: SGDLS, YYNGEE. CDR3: CASSVGIAGGPDNEQFF. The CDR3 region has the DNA TGTGCCAGCAGCGTAGGAATAGCGGGAGGGCCGGACAATGAGCAGTTCTTC.

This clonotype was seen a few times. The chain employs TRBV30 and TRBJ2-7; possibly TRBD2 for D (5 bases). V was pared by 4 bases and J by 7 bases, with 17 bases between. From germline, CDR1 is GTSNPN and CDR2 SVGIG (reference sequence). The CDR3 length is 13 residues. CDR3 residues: CAWTSGAPREQYF. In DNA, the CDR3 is TGTGCCTGGACCAGCGGAGCCCCCAGGGAGCAGTACTTC. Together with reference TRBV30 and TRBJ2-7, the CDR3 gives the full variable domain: SQTIHQWPATLVQPVGSPLSLECTVEGTSNPNLYWYRQAAGRGLQLLFYSVGIGQISSEVPQNLSASRPQDRQFILSSKKLLLSDSGFYLCAWTSGAPREQYFGPGTRLTVT.

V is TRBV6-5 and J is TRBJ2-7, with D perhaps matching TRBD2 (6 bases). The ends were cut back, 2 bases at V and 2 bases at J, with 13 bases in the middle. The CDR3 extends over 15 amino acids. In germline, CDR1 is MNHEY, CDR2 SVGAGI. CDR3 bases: TGTGCCAGCAGTTACGGGAGGACCGAGGCCTACGAGCAGTACTTC. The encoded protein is CASSYGRTEAYEQYF.

CDR3 nucleotide sequence: TGCGCCAGCAGCCAAGTAGCTAGCGGGAAAACAGATACGCAGTATTTT. Protein: CASSQVASGKTDTQYF. The genes are TRBV4-1 and TRBJ2-3; 9 bases line up with TRBD2. V lost 1 base and J lost 3; bases outside the gene matches: 5. CDR3 size: 16 residues. The germline gives CDR1 MGHRA, CDR2 YSYEKL.

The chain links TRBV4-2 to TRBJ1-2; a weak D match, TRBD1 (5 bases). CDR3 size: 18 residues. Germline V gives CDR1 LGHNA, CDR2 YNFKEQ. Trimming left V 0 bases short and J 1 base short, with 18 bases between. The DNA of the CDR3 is TGTGCCAGCAGCCAAGATCTACGATTAGGGACGATTAACTATGGCTACACCTTC. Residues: CASSQDLRLGTINYGYTF.

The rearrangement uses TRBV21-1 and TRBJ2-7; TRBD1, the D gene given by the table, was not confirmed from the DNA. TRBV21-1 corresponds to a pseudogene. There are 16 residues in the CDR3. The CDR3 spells CASSGKIRDSSYEQYF. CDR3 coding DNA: TGTGCCAGCAGCGGCAAGATCCGGGATAGTTCCTACGAGCAGTACTTC.

This CDR3 reads CASSPTQSSGANVLTF. In DNA, the CDR3 is TGTGCCAGCAGTCCCACCCAGAGCTCTGGGGCCAACGTCCTGACTTTC. The genes are TRBV6-2 or TRBV6-3 and TRBJ2-6; D is unresolved. CDR1 and CDR2 (germline): MNHEY, SVGEGT. The CDR3 covers 16 residues. V shed 5 bases and J shed 0 bases, with 11 bases lying between them.